This is a list of T cell receptor beta chains from one sample in a study of shared clonotypes between healthy human individuals. Produced via immunoSEQ multiplex PCR; TCRdb's table is partial and in-frame only. The profile covers 1,400,000 or so clones, with approximately 98.5% appearing a single time and around 0.33% taken by the ten largest. The specimen was naive CD4+ T cells sorted from blood. All receptors derive from a man under 40 in good health. Each CDR3 is given with its conserved first and last residue. The D gene is left open where the match is weak. Rows give clone size only sometimes, using once, few, many, or a class for an expanded clone.

j_call: TRBJ2-3
v_call: TRBV27
clone_size: -
d_call: -
cdr3_aa: CASSPQAGAHTDTQYF
cdr3_nt: TGTGCCAGCAGTCCTCAAGCGGGCGCACACACAGATACGCAGTATTTT

j_call: TRBJ2-1
v_call: TRBV7-8
clone_size: -
d_call: TRBD1
cdr3_aa: CASSRRQGAYNEQFF
cdr3_nt: TGTGCCAGCAGCAGACGACAGGGTGCCTACAATGAGCAGTTCTTC

j_call: TRBJ2-1
v_call: TRBV7-9
clone_size: -
d_call: -
cdr3_aa: CASSSDEQFF
cdr3_nt: TGTGCCAGCAGTAGTGATGAGCAGTTCTTC

j_call: TRBJ1-1
v_call: TRBV29-1
clone_size: -
d_call: -
cdr3_aa: CSVEGLMNTEAFF
cdr3_nt: TGCAGCGTTGAGGGACTAATGAACACTGAAGCTTTCTTT

j_call: TRBJ2-5
v_call: TRBV28
clone_size: -
d_call: -
cdr3_aa: CASSFMRRQVGQETQYF
cdr3_nt: TGTGCCAGCAGTTTTATGCGCCGACAGGTTGGCCAAGAGACCCAGTACTTC

j_call: TRBJ1-4
v_call: TRBV4-1
clone_size: -
d_call: -
cdr3_aa: CASSQLRGFNEKLFF
cdr3_nt: TGCGCCAGCAGCCAACTGCGCGGGTTCAATGAAAAACTGTTTTTT

j_call: TRBJ2-7
v_call: TRBV21-1
clone_size: -
d_call: -
cdr3_aa: CASSAWTSERTYEQYF
cdr3_nt: TGTGCCAGCAGCGCCTGGACTAGCGAGCGGACCTACGAGCAGTACTTC

j_call: TRBJ2-7
v_call: TRBV18
clone_size: -
d_call: -
cdr3_aa: CASSPTGVEGKEQYF
cdr3_nt: TGTGCCAGCTCACCAACCGGAGTAGAGGGTAAAGAGCAGTACTTC

j_call: TRBJ2-7
v_call: TRBV18
clone_size: once
d_call: -
cdr3_aa: CASSPWDKTYEQYF
cdr3_nt: TGTGCCAGCTCACCTTGGGACAAGACCTACGAGCAGTACTTC

j_call: TRBJ1-5
v_call: TRBV18
clone_size: -
d_call: -
cdr3_aa: CASSPPSGGQPQHF
cdr3_nt: TGTGCCAGCTCACCACCGAGTGGAGGTCAGCCCCAGCATTTT

j_call: TRBJ2-3
v_call: TRBV7-9
clone_size: -
d_call: TRBD2
cdr3_aa: CASSTGLAGRADTQYF
cdr3_nt: TGTGCCAGCTCGACGGGACTAGCGGGACGGGCAGATACGCAGTATTTT